The 30 T cell receptor beta chains presented below share a single source sample, sequenced in a study of T cell responses to AZD1222 COVID-19 vaccine (TCRdb year 2021). The receptor library was made with the immunoSEQ multiplex PCR assay. TCRdb carries this immuneACCESS record with in-frame sequences only. Its versions omit some clonotypes, under half of them owing to an unresolved V gene in the studies checked, with the rest unexplained. This sample lists tens of thousands of clones; around 89% were detected once. Of the sample, 1.5% to 2.5% is held by the ten largest clones. What this sample's time point label stands for: baseline before first vaccination. Sample: peripheral blood, taken on day 0 of AZD1222 vaccination. These receptors were collected from an adult in good health.

The rearrangement links TRBV6-5 to TRBJ2-1, with a possible D match to TRBD2 (7 bases). CDR3 length: 12 residues. The V and J ends lost 8 bases and 6 bases respectively, with 11 bases between them. Germline CDR1 reads MNHEY; CDR2 reads SVGAGI. This CDR3 reads CASGGGGNEQFF. The CDR3 DNA reads TGTGCCAGCGGAGGGGGGGGCAATGAGCAGTTCTTC.

The chain has TRBV4-1 and TRBJ2-2, with D hard to call. Germline V gene sequence: CDR1 MGHRA, CDR2 YSYEKL. V lost 1 base, J lost 3 bases, and 9 bases lay in between. CDR3 length: 15 residues. The CDR3 region has the DNA TGCGCCAGCAGCCAAGTTTTCACGCACACCGGGGAGCTGTTTTTT. This gives the protein CASSQVFTHTGELFF.

The J gene is TRBJ2-1, the V gene TRBV3-1 (or the pseudogene TRBV3-2); a possible D gene is TRBD1 (5 bases). V was shortened by 0 bases and J by 9 bases, with 6 bases between the two germline ends. The CDR3 sequence is 12 residues long. Per germline, CDR1 LGHDT and CDR2 YNNKEL (reference sequence). The CDR3 loop reads CASSQDQGEQFF. DNA of the CDR3: TGTGCCAGCAGCCAAGATCAGGGTGAGCAGTTCTTC.

This chain uses TRBV5-1 with TRBJ2-1, with D tentatively TRBD2 (6 bases). The V gene's germline CDR1 is SGHRS and CDR2 YFSETQ. CDR3 length: 13 amino acids. V was shortened by 0 bases and J by 15 bases, with 16 bases between the two germline ends. DNA of the CDR3: TGCGCCAGCAGCTTGGATTCTTCCGGGAGAGGGTTCTTC. This translates into CASSLDSSGRGFF.

CDR3 DNA: TGTGCCAGCAGTGAAAGCTCGGGAAACACCATATATTTT. Translated: CASSESSGNTIYF. V is TRBV2 and J is TRBJ1-3; D unresolved. CDR1 and CDR2 from the germline V gene are SNHLY and FYNNEI. V lost 2 bases and J 4 bases, leaving 6 bases between the germline ends. The CDR3 is 13 residues long.

This chain links TRBV2 with TRBJ2-3; D possibly corresponds to TRBD2 (6 bases). This CDR3 region has 14 residues. The germline CDR1 and CDR2 sequences are SNHLY and FYNNEI. V lost 7 bases to trimming and J lost 4 bases, with 15 bases between them. The CDR3 loop is CASNWGVSADTQYF. The DNA of the CDR3 is TGTGCCAGCAATTGGGGGGTGTCGGCAGATACGCAGTATTTT.

This chain connects TRBV15 to TRBJ1-3; D is unclear. The CDR3 runs 17 residues. The V end lost 0 bases, the J end lost 0 bases, and 12 bases lay between the germline ends. Germline CDR1 is LNHNV and CDR2 is YYDKDF (reference sequence). The CDR3 sequence: CATSRDRVTRSGNTIYF. Written as DNA, the CDR3 is TGTGCCACCAGCAGAGATAGAGTCACCCGCTCTGGAAACACCATATATTTT.

The chain uses TRBV10-3 and TRBJ1-2; D gene uncertain. Germline assignment: CDR1 ENHRY and CDR2 SYGVKD. V dropped 2 bases and J dropped 4 bases, with 17 bases sitting between them. This CDR3 contains 16 residues. CDR3 sequence: CAISEQARSDGYGYTF. CDR3 coding DNA: TGTGCCATCAGTGAGCAGGCCAGGTCCGACGGCTATGGCTACACCTTC.

This rearrangement joins TRBV30 to TRBJ1-2; no reliable D call. Trimming cost V 3 bases and J 7 bases, with 15 bases left between them. The CDR3 length is 13 residues. Germline V gives CDR1 GTSNPN, CDR2 SVGIG (reference sequence). As DNA, the CDR3 is TGTGCCTGGAGGACCGCGTTGGGGATTGGCTACACCTTC. This gives the protein CAWRTALGIGYTF.

The chain has TRBV3-1 (or the pseudogene TRBV3-2) and TRBJ2-7, with 8 nucleotides matching TRBD2. Germline V gene lookup returns CDR1 LGHDT and CDR2 YNNKEL (reference sequence). The CDR3 runs 15 residues. The V segment lost 1 base and the J segment 2 bases; nucleotides outside the gene matches: 4. The CDR3 spells CASSQVGLAPYEQYF. The CDR3 DNA reads as TGTGCCAGCAGCCAAGTAGGACTAGCCCCCTACGAGCAGTACTTC.

The chain is built from TRBV7-3 and TRBJ2-5, with D perhaps TRBD1 or TRBD2 (5 bases each). Germline CDR1 is SGHTA and CDR2 is FQGTGA. The CDR3 totals 13 residues. V shed 5 bases and J shed 7 bases, with 14 bases lying between them. The CDR3 nucleotides read TGTGCCAGCAGCCTTGGGACCGGCGGGACCCAGTACTTC. It codes for CASSLGTGGTQYF.

About this clone itself: A junction end diverges from the germline sequence, so it may reflect a read error. The J gene is TRBJ2-7, the V gene TRBV7-7, with 11 bases that match TRBD1. The CDR3 is 13 residues long. Germline V gene sequence: CDR1 SSHAT, CDR2 FNYEAQ (reference sequence). Here the CDR3 reads CASSPDRGHEQYF. DNA of the CDR3: TGTGCTAGCAGCCCGGACAGGGGGCACGAGCAGTACTTC. Using reference TRBV7-7 and TRBJ2-7 for the parts outside the CDR3, the full variable domain is GAGVSQSPRYKVTKRGQDVTLRCDPISSHATLYWYQQALGQGPEFLTYFNYEAQPDKSGLPSDRFSAERPEGSISTLTIQRTEQRDSAMYRCASSPDRGHEQYFGPGTRLTVT.

The V call is TRBV3-1 (or the pseudogene TRBV3-2), the J call TRBJ1-1, with 8 bases matching TRBD1. Losses at the gene ends were 4 bases for V and 3 bases for J; bases not matched to a gene: 4. Germline assignment: CDR1 LGHDT and CDR2 YNNKEL (reference sequence). This CDR3 is 14 amino acids long. CDR3 DNA sequence: TGTGCCAGCAGCCTAATGACAGGGGACACTGAAGCTTTCTTT. Translation gives CASSLMTGDTEAFF.

This clone came up a few times. The chain uses TRBV2 and TRBJ2-7; D might be TRBD1 (5 bases). V dropped 6 bases and J dropped 0 bases, with 12 bases sitting between them. Germline V gene lookup returns CDR1 SNHLY and CDR2 FYNNEI. This CDR3 is 14 amino acids long. CDR3 amino acids: CASSIPQGSYEQYF. In DNA, the CDR3 is TGTGCCAGCAGCATTCCGCAGGGCTCCTACGAGCAGTACTTC.

As DNA, the CDR3 is TGTGCCAGTAGTATCCCCACAGCCAGTCAGCCCCAGCATTTT. This gives the protein CASSIPTASQPQHF. The chain uses TRBV19 and TRBJ1-5; D uncertain. This CDR3 comprises 14 residues. With 3 bases removed from V and 6 bases from J, the gap between germline ends came to 12 bases. Germline V CDR1 and CDR2: LNHDA, SQIVND (reference sequence).

This rearrangement joins TRBV12-3 or TRBV12-4 to TRBJ1-1, with D unclear. Trimming shortened V by 5 bases and J by 5 bases, and 12 bases separated the two germline ends. The CDR3 runs 13 residues. The CDR3 bases are TGTGCCAGCAGTGCACAGAGTAGTACTGAAGCTTTCTTT. This translates into CASSAQSSTEAFF.

The chain recombines TRBV7-9 with TRBJ2-2; 12 positions agree with TRBD2. With 7 bases clipped from V and 5 bases from J, the junction kept 8 bases outside the gene matches. This CDR3 spans 16 amino acids. Germline V gene lookup returns CDR1 SEHNR and CDR2 FQNEAQ (reference sequence). As DNA, the CDR3 is TGTGCCAGCACAACCCAGACTAGCGGGAGTACCGGGGAGCTGTTTTTT. Translating it yields CASTTQTSGSTGELFF.

J is TRBJ2-3 and V is TRBV7-3; D is uncertain. This CDR3 is 14 amino acids long. V lost 0 bases to trimming and J lost 2 bases, with 6 bases between them. Per germline, CDR1 SGHTA and CDR2 FQGTGA. In DNA, the CDR3 is TGTGCCAGCAGCTTAACGGCTATCACAGATACGCAGTATTTT. Translated: CASSLTAITDTQYF.

The chain is built from TRBV5-1 and TRBJ2-7; D is tentatively TRBD1 or TRBD2 (5 bases each). Germline CDR1 is SGHRS and CDR2 is YFSETQ. Trimming removed 5 bases at V and 4 bases at J, with 16 bases between. The CDR3 is made up of 14 amino acids. Here the CDR3 DNA reads TGCGCCAGCAGGCGAGGGCAGGGTGGGTACGAGCAGTACTTC. It specifies CASRRGQGGYEQYF. Complete variable domain (other parts from reference TRBV5-1 and TRBJ2-7): KAGVTQTPRYLIKTRGQQVTLSCSPISGHRSVSWYQQTPGQGLQFLFEYFSETQRNKGNFPGRFSGRQFSNSRSEMNVSTLELGDSALYLCASRRGQGGYEQYFGPGTRLTVT.

Here the CDR3 DNA reads TGTGCCACCAGTGATCCCGGACTAGTGGGCAATGAGCAGTTCTTC. Translation: CATSDPGLVGNEQFF. The chain carries TRBV24-1 and TRBJ2-1; 7 nucleotides match TRBD2. CDR1 KGHDR and CDR2 SFDVKD come from the germline V gene. There are 15 residues in the CDR3. V dropped 3 bases and J dropped 6; count of bases not matched to a gene: 7.

This chain uses TRBV18 with TRBJ2-7, with 8 bases identical to TRBD1. V lost 3 bases and J lost 5; bases outside the gene matches: 9. The CDR3 extends over 15 amino acids. Germline CDR1 is KGHSH and CDR2 is LQKENI. The CDR3: CASSPAWAGGDEQYF. In DNA, the CDR3 is TGTGCCAGCTCACCTGCCTGGGCAGGGGGCGACGAGCAGTACTTC.

The DNA of the CDR3 is TGTGCCAGCTCCCTCCAGGGCCTTGGGAGCGCAGATACGCAGTATTTT. Translation: CASSLQGLGSADTQYF. V usage is TRBV18 and J usage is TRBJ2-3; D could derive from TRBD1 or TRBD2 (5 bases each). The germline gives CDR1 KGHSH, CDR2 LQKENI. The length of the CDR3 is 16 residues. The V and J ends lost 6 bases and 4 bases respectively, with 20 bases between them.

V is TRBV2 and J is TRBJ2-3, with TRBD1 identical over 8 bases. With 5 bases clipped from V and 9 bases from J, the junction kept 10 bases outside the gene matches. This CDR3 spans 14 amino acids. Per the germline V gene, CDR1 is SNHLY and CDR2 is FYNNEI. The CDR3 region is CASSQGQVGFTQYF. CDR3 DNA sequence: TGTGCCAGCAGTCAGGGACAGGTCGGCTTCACGCAGTATTTT.

The rearrangement links TRBV20-1 to TRBJ1-1; perhaps TRBD1 as D (6 bases). Germline CDR1 reads DFQATT; CDR2 reads SNEGSKA (reference sequence). The germline V and J ends were trimmed by 4 bases and 6 bases, with 9 bases remaining between them. CDR3 length: 11 amino acids. The CDR3, as DNA: TGCAGTGCTACTACAGGGCCTGAAGCTTTCTTT. This sequence encodes CSATTGPEAFF.

The chain is built from TRBV28 and TRBJ2-1; 7 bases align to TRBD1. Germline V lookup: CDR1 MDHEN, CDR2 SYDVKM. The CDR3 runs 14 residues. J was trimmed by 0 bases and V by 4 bases; bases with no gene match: 0. The CDR3 loop is CASSSGGSYNEQFF. For the CDR3, the DNA is TGTGCCAGCAGTTCAGGGGGCTCCTACAATGAGCAGTTCTTC.

The genes are TRBV12-5 and TRBJ2-5; 7 bases match TRBD2. The CDR3 runs to 14 residues. Germline V gene lookup returns CDR1 LGHNT and CDR2 FRNRAP. J gave up 7 bases and V 1 base, and 6 bases lay outside the gene matches. The CDR3, as DNA: TGTGCTAGTGGTTTGGGGACTAGTCTCGGGACCCAGTACTTC. Its protein is CASGLGTSLGTQYF. The whole variable domain, filled in from reference TRBV12-5 and TRBJ2-5, reads DARVTQTPRHKVTEMGQEVTMRCQPILGHNTVFWYRQTMMQGLELLAYFRNRAPLDDSGMPKDRFSAEMPDATLATLKIQPSEPRDSAVYFCASGLGTSLGTQYFGPGTRLLVL.

DNA of the CDR3: TGCAGCGTTGGGGGGACTAGCGGGGCTCGCGGGGAGCTGTTTTTT. This encodes CSVGGTSGARGELFF. J is TRBJ2-2 and V is TRBV29-1; 13 bases fit TRBD2. The CDR3 is made up of 15 amino acids. Germline V gene sequence: CDR1 SQVTM, CDR2 ANQGSEA. V trimming: 4 bases; J trimming: 7 bases; junction bases outside the gene matches: 6.

The chain has TRBV27 and TRBJ2-3; D might be TRBD1 (6 bases). CDR3 length: 18 residues. In germline, CDR1 is MNHEY, CDR2 SMNVEV (reference sequence). V shed 4 bases and J shed 0 bases, with 20 bases lying between them. DNA of the CDR3: TGTGCCAGCAGTTCACAACTAGGGGGAACCTCTAGCACAGATACGCAGTATTTT. Its protein product is CASSSQLGGTSSTDTQYF.

The chain joins TRBV6-1 to TRBJ1-4; D is undetermined. The CDR3 extends over 17 amino acids. Germline CDR1 reads MNHNS; CDR2 reads SASEGT. Trimming removed 4 bases from V and 0 bases from J, with 15 bases in between. Here the CDR3 reads CASSALGFGTTNEKLFF. In DNA, the CDR3 is TGTGCCAGCAGTGCCCTCGGATTCGGTACAACTAATGAAAAACTGTTTTTT.

The chain employs TRBV23-1 and TRBJ2-4, with D perhaps matching TRBD2 (6 bases). TRBV23-1 is labeled an ORF, and its function is uncertain. With 10 bases removed from V and 12 bases from J, the gap between germline ends came to 19 bases. The CDR3 is 12 amino acids. The CDR3 DNA follows: TGCGCCACCCTCCAGGAGGGAGGCGGTCAGTACTTC. This sequence encodes CATLQEGGGQYF.